Listed below are T cell receptor beta chains from one sample, sequenced in a study of blood T cell repertoires in COVID-19. TCRdb's table, derived via immunoSEQ multiplex PCR, lists solely in-frame clones and lacks some. The repertoire consists of 100,000 to 150,000 clones, with roughly four fifths occurring once and the leading ten covering around 5.5%. The sequenced sample consisted of peripheral blood. Source of these receptors: a man in his 60s with acute or convalescent COVID-19. The CDR3 runs from the conserved cysteine through the conserved F or W. A D gene is named only where the DNA matches it firmly. The size field is filled for only some rows; it gives once, few, many or a size class.

v_call	d_call	j_call	clone_size	cdr3_aa	cdr3_nt
TRBV19	TRBD1	TRBJ2-3	.	CASKVRDRVRDTQYF	TGTGCCAGTAAGGTTCGGGACAGGGTCCGGGATACGCAGTATTTT
TRBV6-1	.	TRBJ2-4	.	CASSPGQPYIQYF	TGTGCCAGCAGCCCTGGACAGCCTTACATTCAGTACTTC
TRBV6-5	TRBD2	TRBJ2-7	.	CASTWTSGTGEQYF	TGTGCCAGCACCTGGACTAGCGGAACGGGAGAGCAGTACTTC
TRBV6-5	.	TRBJ2-7	.	CASSSQREEQYF	TGTGCCAGCAGTTCCCAACGGGAGGAGCAGTACTTC
TRBV7-2	TRBD2	TRBJ2-5	.	CASSLSPSGNYQETQYF	TGTGCCAGCAGCTTAAGCCCTAGCGGGAATTACCAAGAGACCCAGTACTTC
TRBV2	TRBD1	TRBJ1-1	.	CASSEQGGNTEAFF	TGTGCCAGCAGTGAACAGGGGGGGAACACTGAAGCTTTCTTT
TRBV19	.	TRBJ2-1	.	CASGRMSSYNEQFF	TGTGCCAGCGGCAGGATGAGCTCCTACAATGAGCAGTTCTTC
TRBV4-1	.	TRBJ1-5	.	CASSQGGYGDQPQHF	TGCGCCAGCAGCCAAGGAGGGTATGGTGATCAGCCCCAGCATTTT
TRBV14	.	TRBJ2-3	.	CASSQVRGLSKTDTQYF	TGTGCCAGCAGCCAAGTTCGGGGACTTAGCAAAACAGATACGCAGTATTTT
TRBV7-9	.	TRBJ1-1	.	CASRRGARQEAFF	TGTGCCAGCAGAAGGGGCGCCCGCCAAGAAGCTTTCTTT
TRBV15	.	TRBJ1-4	.	CATGFVGGTNEKLFF	TGTGCCACCGGATTTGTTGGCGGTACTAATGAAAAACTGTTTTTT
TRBV14	.	TRBJ1-4	.	CASSRGANEKLFF	TGTGCCAGCAGCCGAGGAGCGAATGAAAAACTGTTTTTT
TRBV2	.	TRBJ2-2	.	CASRQGRGYTGELFF	TGTGCCAGCCGTCAAGGCAGGGGATACACCGGGGAGCTGTTTTTT
TRBV15	.	TRBJ1-2	.	CATSRERVDQGLGYTF	TGTGCCACCAGCAGAGAGAGAGTGGACCAGGGGCTGGGCTACACCTTC
TRBV12-5	TRBD1	TRBJ2-7	.	CASGLAWTGGYEQYF	TGTGCTAGTGGTTTGGCTTGGACAGGGGGCTACGAGCAGTACTTC
TRBV4-1	TRBD1	TRBJ1-2	.	CASSQEGIGTGKGYGYTF	TGCGCCAGCAGCCAAGAGGGTATAGGGACAGGGAAGGGGTATGGCTACACCTTC
TRBV7-2	.	TRBJ2-3	.	CASSRRKGVSADTQYF	TGTGCCAGCAGTCGAAGAAAAGGGGTGAGCGCAGATACGCAGTATTTT
TRBV30	.	TRBJ1-6	.	CAWNEVRNSPLHF	TGTGCCTGGAACGAGGTTCGGAACTCACCCCTCCACTTT
TRBV7-9	.	TRBJ1-1	few	CASSPLHTEAFF	TGTGCCAGCAGCCCTCTCCACACTGAAGCTTTCTTT
TRBV11-2	TRBD2	TRBJ2-1	.	CASSSLAGPYNEQFF	TGTGCCAGCAGCTCTCTAGCGGGGCCCTACAATGAGCAGTTCTTC
TRBV7-3	TRBD2	TRBJ2-3	.	CASSYSGTVTDTQYF	TGTGCCAGCAGCTATAGCGGGACCGTCACAGATACGCAGTATTTT
TRBV30	TRBD1	TRBJ1-1	.	CAWSIQGANTEAFF	TGTGCCTGGAGTATACAGGGGGCGAACACTGAAGCTTTCTTT
TRBV7-9	.	TRBJ2-3	.	CASSSNRGLWTDTQYF	TGTGCCAGCAGCTCAAATAGGGGGTTGTGGACAGATACGCAGTATTTT
TRBV9	TRBD2	TRBJ2-1	once	CASSGGGTSNEQFF	TGTGCCAGCAGCGGGGGAGGGACTAGCAATGAGCAGTTCTTC
TRBV6-5	.	TRBJ2-7	.	CASGVAVATYEQYF	TGTGCCAGCGGGGTGGCTGTAGCGACCTACGAGCAGTACTTC
TRBV11-3	TRBD1	TRBJ2-1	.	CASSLDGTGGLNEQFF	TGTGCCAGCAGCTTAGACGGGACAGGGGGTCTTAATGAGCAGTTCTTC
TRBV6-5	.	TRBJ1-2	.	CASRAGTRKGYTF	TGTGCCAGCAGAGCCGGGACTCGAAAGGGCTACACCTTC
TRBV5-1	TRBD1	TRBJ2-1	once	CASSSVPGQGVEQFF	TGCGCCAGCAGCTCCGTACCGGGACAGGGGGTTGAGCAGTTCTTC
TRBV5-1	TRBD1	TRBJ1-2	.	CASREQPGQGVSGYTF	TGCGCCAGCAGAGAACAACCGGGACAGGGGGTCTCTGGCTACACCTTC
TRBV7-3	TRBD2	TRBJ2-5	.	CASSLGLAGGQETQYF	TGTGCCAGCAGCCTTGGACTAGCGGGGGGGCAAGAGACCCAGTACTTC